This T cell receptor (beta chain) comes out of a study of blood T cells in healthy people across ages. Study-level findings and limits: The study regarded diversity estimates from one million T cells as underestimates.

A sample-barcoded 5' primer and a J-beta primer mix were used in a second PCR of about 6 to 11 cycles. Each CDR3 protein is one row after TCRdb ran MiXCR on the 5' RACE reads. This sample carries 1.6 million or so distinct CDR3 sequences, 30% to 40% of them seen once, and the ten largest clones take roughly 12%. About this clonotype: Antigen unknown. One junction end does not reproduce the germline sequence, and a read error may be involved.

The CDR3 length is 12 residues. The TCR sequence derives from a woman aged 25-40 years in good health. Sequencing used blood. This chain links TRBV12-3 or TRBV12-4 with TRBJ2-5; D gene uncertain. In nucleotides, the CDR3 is TGTGCCGGCAGTTTTAGCCAGGAGACCCAGTACTTC. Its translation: CAGSFSQETQYF.